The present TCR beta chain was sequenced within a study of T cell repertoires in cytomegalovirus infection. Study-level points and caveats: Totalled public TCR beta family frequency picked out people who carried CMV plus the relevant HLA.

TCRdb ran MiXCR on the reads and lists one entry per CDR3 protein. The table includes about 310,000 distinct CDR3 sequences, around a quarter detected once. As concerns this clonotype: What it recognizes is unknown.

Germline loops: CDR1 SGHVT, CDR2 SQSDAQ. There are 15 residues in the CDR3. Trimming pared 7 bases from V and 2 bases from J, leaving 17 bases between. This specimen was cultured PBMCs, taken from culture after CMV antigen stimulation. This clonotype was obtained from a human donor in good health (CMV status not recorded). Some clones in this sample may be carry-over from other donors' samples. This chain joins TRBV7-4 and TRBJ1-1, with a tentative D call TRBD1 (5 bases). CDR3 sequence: CASIESGGTNTEAFF. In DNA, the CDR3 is TGTGCCAGCATCGAGAGCGGGGGTACTAACACTGAAGCTTTCTTT.